These 22 T cell receptor beta chains share one sample of origin, sequenced in a study of CD8 T cells in ankylosing spondylitis. Each CDR3 protein gets one entry after TCRdb re-called the 5' RACE reads with MiXCR. The table includes approximately 210,000 distinct CDR3 sequences, about 13% detected once. The sample consisted of blood, either unsorted or a sorted T cell fraction (not recorded which). These TCRs come from a male donor with ankylosing spondylitis or in good health (not recorded which).

At least ten counts were recorded for this clonotype. J is TRBJ1-1 and V is TRBV7-9; 8 bases are a match to TRBD1. With V trimmed by 4 bases and J by 0 bases, 4 bases remained unmatched. The germline V gene has CDR1 SEHNR and CDR2 FQNEAQ (reference sequence). This CDR3 is built from 15 residues. In DNA, the CDR3 is TGTGCCAGCAGCTCAACAGGGGGAATGAACACTGAAGCTTTCTTT. Protein sequence: CASSSTGGMNTEAFF.

This clonotype was recorded at least ten times. V usage is TRBV9 and J usage is TRBJ1-1; D not certain. Per the germline V gene, CDR1 is SGDLS and CDR2 is YYNGEE. Trimming removed 4 bases from V and 8 bases from J, with 9 bases in between. The CDR3 is made up of 11 amino acids. CDR3 nucleotides: TGTGCCAGCAGCCCCAGAGGAGAAGCTTTCTTT. This sequence encodes CASSPRGEAFF.

The chain combines TRBV7-9 with TRBJ2-2; D perhaps matches TRBD2 (5 bases). V lost 7 bases and J lost 0, with 12 bases in between. Germline V lookup: CDR1 SEHNR, CDR2 FQNEAQ (reference sequence). The CDR3 spans 15 residues. CDR3 region: CASNLEGPNTGELFF. CDR3 in DNA: TGTGCCAGCAACCTAGAGGGCCCGAACACCGGGGAGCTGTTTTTT.

The chain combines TRBV6-5 with TRBJ1-4; unclear D gene. This CDR3 has 15 residues. With 0 bases removed from V and 5 bases from J, the gap between germline ends came to 10 bases. From germline, CDR1 is MNHEY and CDR2 SVGAGI. For the CDR3, the DNA is TGTGCCAGCAGTTACTCGGGCCGAGGGAATGAAAAACTGTTTTTT. Protein sequence: CASSYSGRGNEKLFF.

The rearrangement links TRBV4-1 to TRBJ2-1; TRBD2 is a possible D gene (5 bases). The CDR3 has 12 residues. Germline V gene lookup returns CDR1 MGHRA and CDR2 YSYEKL. Trimming left V 3 bases short and J 8 bases short, with 8 bases between. DNA of the CDR3: TGCGCCAGCAGCCACAGAGCGGATGAGCAGTTCTTC. Translating it yields CASSHRADEQFF.

The J gene is TRBJ2-3, the V gene TRBV7-2, with a possible D match to TRBD2 (5 bases). This CDR3 has 16 amino acids. Trimming pared 1 base from V and 7 bases from J, leaving 18 bases between. Looked up from germline, CDR1 is SGHTA and CDR2 is FQGNSA. For the CDR3, the DNA is TGTGCCAGCAGCTTAGGTGTAGCCGGAGGATGGAATACGCAGTATTTT. Translation: CASSLGVAGGWNTQYF.

This rearrangement joins TRBV12-3 or TRBV12-4 to TRBJ2-5; D tentatively reads TRBD1 or TRBD2 (5 bases each). The V end lost 8 bases, the J end lost 1 base, and 11 bases lay between the germline ends. The CDR3 loop spans 13 amino acids. CDR3 sequence (DNA): TGTGCCAGCCGGGGCGGCCGCCAAGAGACCCAGTACTTC. It translates to CASRGGRQETQYF.

Only a few counts were recorded for this clonotype. This chain links TRBV6-1 with TRBJ2-2; D is unclear. The germline gives CDR1 MNHNS, CDR2 SASEGT. This CDR3 spans 15 amino acids. V was pared by 3 bases and J by 3 bases, with 11 bases between. This CDR3 reads CASSDEWIYTGELFF. The CDR3 nucleotides read TGTGCCAGCAGTGATGAGTGGATCTACACCGGGGAGCTGTTTTTT.

The CDR3 DNA sequence: TGCGCCAGCAGCCGCCTCTTTGGCGGGAGCTCCTACGAGCAGTACTTC. It encodes CASSRLFGGSSYEQYF. J is TRBJ2-7 and V is TRBV4-1; 7 nucleotides line up with TRBD2. V shed 4 bases, J shed 0 bases, and the junction held 9 bases outside the gene matches. The V gene's germline CDR1 is MGHRA and CDR2 YSYEKL. The CDR3 sequence is 16 residues long.

A few counts support this clonotype. This chain uses TRBV3-1 with TRBJ1-2; a possible D gene is TRBD1 (5 bases). CDR1 LGHDT and CDR2 YNNKEL come from the germline V gene (reference sequence). V was clipped by 2 bases and J by 6 bases, with 25 bases between them. The CDR3 runs to 18 residues. The CDR3 DNA sequence: TGTGCCAGCAGCCAATTTAGTGGGACGGCAACCAAGCTGGATGGCTACACCTTC. This sequence encodes CASSQFSGTATKLDGYTF.

The rearrangement uses TRBV21-1 and TRBJ1-6; the DNA was not compared with TRBD1, the D call given in the table. TRBV21-1 is a pseudogene. The CDR3 totals 15 residues. The CDR3 DNA follows: TGTGCCAGGATACAGGGGTTCGCATACTACTCACCCCTCCACTTT. This translates into CARIQGFAYYSPLHF.

This clonotype occurred a few times. The chain employs TRBV5-1 and TRBJ2-7; D is undetermined. Looked up from germline, CDR1 is SGHRS and CDR2 is YFSETQ. CDR3 length: 14 residues. Trimming removed 0 bases from V and 5 bases from J, with 12 bases in between. The CDR3 region is CASSLESLPDEQYF. For the CDR3, the DNA is TGCGCCAGCAGCTTGGAGTCCCTTCCTGACGAGCAGTACTTC.

This clonotype appeared a few times. The chain employs TRBV4-1 and TRBJ1-2, with 12 bases lining up with TRBD1. The CDR3 loop spans 19 amino acids. V was pared by 1 base and J by 3 bases, with 12 bases of the junction left unmatched. CDR1 and CDR2 (germline): MGHRA, YSYEKL. The CDR3 DNA is TGCGCCAGCAGCCAAGCGGGACAGGGGGCCTATAGTGTGGACTATGGCTACACCTTC. It yields the protein CASSQAGQGAYSVDYGYTF.

This clonotype is labeled as medium-sized. This chain uses TRBV12-3 or TRBV12-4 with TRBJ1-1; D may be TRBD1 (5 bases). The CDR3 extends over 17 amino acids. Trimming cost V 1 base and J 6 bases, with 21 bases left between them. The CDR3 DNA reads TGTGCCAGCAGTTTAGGGGGACGCACCCTTAAAGGCTCTGAAGCTTTCTTT. This codes for CASSLGGRTLKGSEAFF.

The CDR3 sequence is CATSRDPLTEAFF. CDR3 coding DNA: TGTGCCACCAGCAGAGATCCCCTCACTGAAGCTTTCTTT. The chain has TRBV15 and TRBJ1-1; D remains ambiguous. Germline loops: CDR1 LNHNV, CDR2 YYDKDF (reference sequence). The CDR3 is made up of 13 amino acids. Trimming cost V 0 bases and J 4 bases, with 6 bases left between them.

This clonotype was observed a few times. The rearrangement links TRBV3-1 to TRBJ2-1; 9 positions agree with TRBD1. Trimming removed 4 bases from V and 3 bases from J; junction bases left unmatched: 7. Germline V gene lookup returns CDR1 LGHDT and CDR2 YNNKEL (reference sequence). This CDR3 comprises 16 residues. DNA of the CDR3: TGTGCCAGCAGCCTCGGGGGACAGGGACTCTACAATGAGCAGTTCTTC. This sequence encodes CASSLGGQGLYNEQFF.

The DNA for the CDR3 is TGTGCCAGCAGCTTACTCCCCCGGTGGGATACGCAGTATTTT. As protein: CASSLLPRWDTQYF. J is TRBJ2-3 and V is TRBV7-2; D not certain. This CDR3 has 14 residues. V lost 2 bases, J lost 6 bases, and 12 bases lay in between. Germline V gene data show CDR1 as SGHTA and CDR2 as FQGNSA. Using reference TRBV7-2 and TRBJ2-3 for the parts outside the CDR3, the full variable domain is GAGVSQSPSNKVTEKGKDVELRCDPISGHTALYWYRQSLGQGLEFLIYFQGNSAPDKSGLPSDRFSAERTGGSVSTLTIQRTQQEDSAVYLCASSLLPRWDTQYFGPGTRLTVL.

The chain links TRBV11-2 to TRBJ2-7, with D unresolved. The CDR3 extends over 13 amino acids. Germline V lookup: CDR1 SGHAT, CDR2 FQNNGV. Trimming took off 1 base at V and 3 bases at J, with 7 bases between the two ends. The CDR3 coding sequence is TGTGCCAGCAGCTTAGCAAGCGTCTACGAGCAGTACTTC. Amino acids: CASSLASVYEQYF.

This sequence joins TRBV5-1 and TRBJ2-5, with no clear D. The germline V and J ends were trimmed by 0 bases and 1 base, with 10 bases remaining between them. Germline V CDR1 and CDR2: SGHRS, YFSETQ. The CDR3 length is 15 residues. DNA of the CDR3: TGCGCCAGCAGCTTGGTGGCTAGAACCCAAGAGACCCAGTACTTC. Amino acid sequence: CASSLVARTQETQYF.

This clonotype was detected a few times. V usage is TRBV27 and J usage is TRBJ2-2, with 10 nucleotides matching TRBD1. Germline CDR1 reads MNHEY; CDR2 reads SMNVEV (reference sequence). The V and J ends lost 4 bases and 0 bases, in that order; junction bases with no gene match: 5. The CDR3 runs to 17 residues. This CDR3 reads CASSSWDRGANTGELFF. The CDR3 DNA sequence: TGTGCCAGCAGTTCCTGGGACAGGGGCGCGAACACCGGGGAGCTGTTTTTT.

There are many counts of this clonotype. V and J are TRBV6-1 and TRBJ2-1; D is unresolved. The length of the CDR3 is 13 residues. V was cut by 4 bases and J by 3 bases, with 7 bases left in between. Per germline, CDR1 MNHNS and CDR2 SASEGT. In DNA form, the CDR3 reads TGTGCCAGCAGTGCTCTCGACTACAATGAGCAGTTCTTC. This sequence encodes CASSALDYNEQFF.

The rearrangement uses TRBV7-6 and TRBJ2-2; D call uncertain. Germline V gives CDR1 SGHVS, CDR2 FNYEAQ. V lost 4 bases and J 4 bases, leaving 7 bases between the germline ends. The CDR3 runs to 13 residues. The CDR3 DNA sequence: TGTGCCAGCAGCTCACTTACCACCGGGGAGCTGTTTTTT. Translating it yields CASSSLTTGELFF.